Listed here is a single T cell receptor (beta chain). Its specificity is unknown. PCR employed 60 Vbeta and 13 Jbeta primers. Methods used by the authors: Approximately 12 million of tens of millions of unique TCR beta chains were shared, per a later count. Assay used: immunoSEQ multiplex PCR; TCRdb lists only in-frame clones, some missing. That table is the source of V, J and clone size, and D and trimming were worked out from the DNA. The sample shows under 150,000 clones, 74% of them seen only once. The data are from a study of cytomegalovirus exposure and HLA in healthy donors. Study-level points and caveats: In all likelihood, a cluster of highly shared sequence variants was a sequencing artifact.

This CDR3 is 15 amino acids long. Germline assignment: CDR1 MNHNY and CDR2 SVGAGI (reference sequence). With 0 bases clipped from V and 4 bases from J, the junction kept 2 bases outside the gene matches. This clonotype was sampled from a woman aged 40 to 55 in good health and CMV-seropositive. Sequenced: PBMCs. The J gene is TRBJ2-5, the V gene TRBV6-6, with 10 bases fitting TRBD2. CDR3: CASSYSRLAGETQYF. In nucleotides, the CDR3 is TGTGCCAGCAGTTACTCGAGACTAGCGGGAGAGACCCAGTACTTC.